The 22 T cell receptor beta chains below come from one sample, sequenced in a study of shared clonotypes between healthy human individuals. TCRdb's table, derived via immunoSEQ multiplex PCR, lists solely in-frame clones and lacks some. In the table there are under 550,000 clones, 90% to 96% of which are singletons. Sequencing input: naive CD4+ T cells sorted from blood. Specified subset: CD45RA+ positively selected. These receptors all come from a woman in her twenties or thirties in good health.

The chain combines TRBV5-4 with TRBJ2-7; D unclear. Germline V gives CDR1 SGHNT, CDR2 YYREEE (reference sequence). The CDR3 runs to 13 residues. V lost 3 bases and J lost 4, with 11 bases in between. The CDR3 region has the DNA TGTGCCAGCAGCTCCGGGCCAAGTTACGAGCAGTACTTC. It specifies CASSSGPSYEQYF.

The chain has TRBV11-2 and TRBJ2-5, with 10 bases aligning to TRBD2. This CDR3 has 17 residues. V was pared by 4 bases and J by 5 bases, with 13 bases of the junction left unmatched. The germline gives CDR1 SGHAT, CDR2 FQNNGV. DNA for the CDR3: TGTGCCAGCAGCTCACAACACGTAGCGGGAGGAGGGGAGACCCAGTACTTC. Amino acids: CASSSQHVAGGGETQYF.

The V gene is TRBV6-5, the J gene TRBJ2-2; the D call may be TRBD1 or TRBD2 (6 bases each). Trimming took 6 bases from V and 1 from J, leaving 12 bases between them. The CDR3 extends over 15 amino acids. CDR1 is MNHEY, CDR2 SVGAGI, per germline. Here the CDR3 reads CASSKGGQNTGELFF. As DNA, the CDR3 is TGTGCCAGCAGCAAGGGGGGACAGAACACCGGGGAGCTGTTTTTT.

V gene TRBV7-2 combines with J gene TRBJ1-6; D is unclear. Germline loops: CDR1 SGHTA, CDR2 FQGNSA. Trimming removed 1 base from V and 7 bases from J, with 8 bases in between. The CDR3 sequence is 14 residues long. CDR3: CASSLVRGNSPLHF. The CDR3 coding sequence is TGTGCCAGCAGCTTAGTGCGGGGAAATTCACCCCTCCACTTT.

This chain joins TRBV7-2 and TRBJ1-1; D is unresolved. In germline, CDR1 is SGHTA, CDR2 FQGNSA. V was shortened by 0 bases and J by 3 bases, with 8 bases between the two germline ends. This CDR3 region has 14 residues. The CDR3 spells CASSLAASYTEAFF. CDR3 sequence (DNA): TGTGCCAGCAGCTTAGCGGCCAGCTACACTGAAGCTTTCTTT.

The chain couples TRBV5-1 to TRBJ2-7, with D possibly called TRBD1 or TRBD2 (5 bases each). V lost 4 bases and J 0 bases, leaving 11 bases between the germline ends. The germline V gene encodes CDR1 SGHRS and CDR2 YFSETQ. There are 14 residues in the CDR3. The CDR3: CASSPRDGSYEQYF. Here the CDR3 DNA reads TGCGCCAGCAGCCCGAGGGACGGCTCCTACGAGCAGTACTTC.

The chain is built from TRBV27 and TRBJ1-2; D is possibly TRBD1 (5 bases). Germline CDR1 MNHEY, CDR2 SMNVEV (reference sequence). Trimming took off 7 bases at V and 3 bases at J, with 12 bases between the two ends. The CDR3 has 13 residues. This CDR3 reads CASNSGTDYGYTF. The CDR3 DNA follows: TGTGCCAGCAACTCCGGGACGGACTATGGCTACACCTTC.

J is TRBJ2-3 and V is TRBV19; TRBD1 matches at 9 bases. Germline V CDR1 and CDR2: LNHDA, SQIVND (reference sequence). The CDR3 has 14 amino acids. J gave up 3 bases and V 3 bases, and 1 base lay outside the gene matches. The CDR3 is CASSIGTGTDTQYF. In DNA, the CDR3 is TGTGCCAGTAGTATTGGGACAGGGACAGATACGCAGTATTTT. Filled out from reference TRBV19 and TRBJ2-3, the complete variable domain reads DGGITQSPKYLFRKEGQNVTLSCEQNLNHDAMYWYRQDPGQGLRLIYYSQIVNDFQKGDIAEGYSVSREKKESFPLTVTSAQKNPTAFYLCASSIGTGTDTQYFGPGTRLTVL.

The chain uses TRBV28 and TRBJ1-1; possible D gene TRBD1, 6 bases. The CDR3 runs 15 residues. Trimming removed 4 bases from V and 5 bases from J, with 17 bases in between. Germline lookup yields CDR1 MDHEN and CDR2 SYDVKM. CDR3 residues: CASSSIAAGETEAFF. Here the CDR3 DNA reads TGTGCCAGCAGTTCGATTGCGGCAGGGGAAACTGAAGCTTTCTTT.

The V gene is TRBV13, the J gene TRBJ2-3, with TRBD2 matching 13 bases. From germline, CDR1 is PRHDT and CDR2 FYEKMQ (reference sequence). The V gene end was trimmed by 6 bases and the J gene end by 4 bases; junction bases not matched to a gene: 4. This CDR3 is built from 15 residues. The CDR3 loop reads CASRQLAGGPDTQYF. The CDR3, as DNA: TGTGCCAGCAGGCAACTAGCGGGAGGGCCAGATACGCAGTATTTT.

The chain employs TRBV6-6 and TRBJ1-1; a weak D match, TRBD1 (5 bases). This CDR3 has 14 amino acids. Germline V lookup: CDR1 MNHNY, CDR2 SVGAGI (reference sequence). V lost 0 bases to trimming and J lost 1 base, with 6 bases between them. In DNA, the CDR3 is TGTGCCAGCAGTTACTCCCAGGGGAACACTGAAGCTTTCTTT. It translates to CASSYSQGNTEAFF.

The rearrangement links TRBV18 to TRBJ2-7, with TRBD2 identical over 10 bases. Trimming removed 2 bases from V and 0 bases from J; junction bases left unmatched: 4. The CDR3 spans 16 residues. Germline V lookup: CDR1 KGHSH, CDR2 LQKENI. The CDR3 region is CASSPWASGSSYEQYF. In DNA form, the CDR3 reads TGTGCCAGCTCACCATGGGCTAGCGGGAGCTCCTACGAGCAGTACTTC.

Details on this clone: Other DNA variants within this sample encode the same CDR3. V is TRBV5-1 and J is TRBJ2-7, with D perhaps assigned TRBD1 or TRBD2 (5 bases each). CDR3 length: 15 amino acids. The V gene's germline CDR1 is SGHRS and CDR2 YFSETQ. V lost 2 bases to trimming and J lost 0 bases, with 12 bases between them. The CDR3 is CASSLEGLSSYEQYF. DNA of the CDR3: TGCGCCAGCAGCTTAGAGGGGCTAAGCTCCTACGAGCAGTACTTC.

The V gene is TRBV25-1, the J gene TRBJ2-7; D is unclear. Trimming took 3 bases from V and 4 from J, leaving 7 bases between them. Germline loops: CDR1 MGHDK, CDR2 SYGVNS. The CDR3 length is 12 residues. Here the CDR3 DNA reads TGTGCCAGCAGTGATCGCCCATACGAGCAGTACTTC. Protein product: CASSDRPYEQYF.

This clone was recorded a few times. The V call is TRBV7-9, the J call TRBJ2-7; tentatively, D is TRBD1 or TRBD2 (5 bases each). CDR3 length: 13 amino acids. The V end lost 5 bases, the J end lost 4 bases, and 12 bases lay between the germline ends. Germline V CDR1 and CDR2: SEHNR, FQNEAQ (reference sequence). DNA for the CDR3: TGTGCCAGCAGCCGGGGACCGGGTTACGAGCAGTACTTC. Protein sequence: CASSRGPGYEQYF.

This rearrangement joins TRBV5-1 to TRBJ2-3; D might be TRBD1 (6 bases). Germline assignment: CDR1 SGHRS and CDR2 YFSETQ. CDR3 size: 14 residues. V lost 2 bases and J lost 2, with 9 bases in between. The CDR3 region has the DNA TGCGCCAGCAGCTTCCAGGGGATCACAGATACGCAGTATTTT. Its protein is CASSFQGITDTQYF.

V is TRBV7-9 and J is TRBJ1-1; no clear D gene. The germline V gene has CDR1 SEHNR and CDR2 FQNEAQ (reference sequence). The CDR3 has 12 amino acids. V lost 5 bases and J lost 6, with 10 bases in between. DNA of the CDR3: TGTGCCAGCAGCGCAGAGTTATCTGAAGCTTTCTTT. Translated, it gives CASSAELSEAFF.

This chain links TRBV18 with TRBJ1-4; 12 bases align to TRBD1. Looked up from germline, CDR1 is KGHSH and CDR2 is LQKENI. CDR3 length equals 15 residues. The V gene end was trimmed by 5 bases and the J gene end by 6 bases; junction bases not matched to a gene: 4. DNA for the CDR3: TGTGCCAGCTCAACGTGGGACAGGGGGCATGAAAAACTGTTTTTT. Its protein is CASSTWDRGHEKLFF.

This chain uses TRBV6-1 with TRBJ1-2; 7 bases line up with TRBD1. The CDR3 runs to 13 residues. CDR1 is MNHNS and CDR2 is SASEGT in the germline V gene. The J segment lost 4 bases and the V segment lost 10 bases, leaving 9 bases of the junction unmatched. For the CDR3, the DNA is TGTGCCACAACGACGGGACAGTCCTATGGCTACACCTTC. Residues: CATTTGQSYGYTF.

The chain couples TRBV7-9 to TRBJ2-6; TRBD1 might be the D (6 bases). This CDR3 is built from 17 residues. V shed 5 bases and J shed 2 bases, with 16 bases lying between them. Germline V CDR1 and CDR2: SEHNR, FQNEAQ (reference sequence). CDR3 DNA sequence: TGTGCCAGCAGCCCAGGGGCAGGGATACCTGGGGCCAACGTCCTGACTTTC. This gives the protein CASSPGAGIPGANVLTF. Full variable domain (rest looked up from reference TRBV7-9 and TRBJ2-6): DTGVSQNPRHKITKRGQNVTFRCDPISEHNRLYWYRQTLGQGPEFLTYFQNEAQLEKSRLLSDRFSAERPKGSFSTLEIQRTEQGDSAMYLCASSPGAGIPGANVLTFGAGSRLTVL.

V usage is TRBV18 and J usage is TRBJ2-1; D gene ambiguous. V shed 0 bases and J shed 1 base, with 4 bases lying between them. This CDR3 has 14 amino acids. Germline V gene data show CDR1 as KGHSH and CDR2 as LQKENI. The CDR3 is CASSPPESYNEQFF. The CDR3 DNA follows: TGTGCCAGCTCACCACCGGAGTCCTACAATGAGCAGTTCTTC. Full variable domain (rest looked up from reference TRBV18 and TRBJ2-1): NAGVMQNPRHLVRRRGQEARLRCSPMKGHSHVYWYRQLPEEGLKFMVYLQKENIIDESGMPKERFSAEFPKEGPSILRIQQVVRGDSAAYFCASSPPESYNEQFFGPGTRLTVL.

This rearrangement joins TRBV4-2 to TRBJ2-7; the match to TRBD2 covers 7 bases. The length of the CDR3 is 15 residues. V lost 4 bases to trimming and J lost 4 bases; unmatched junction nucleotides: 10. The germline V gene encodes CDR1 LGHNA and CDR2 YNFKEQ. Written as DNA, the CDR3 is TGTGCCAGCAGCCTACCCCCCGGCGGGGGATACGAGCAGTACTTC. Its translation: CASSLPPGGGYEQYF.